The text below deals with one T cell receptor (beta chain). The data originate from a study of shared clonotypes between healthy human individuals. The CDR3 length is 17 residues. Looked up from germline, CDR1 is SGDLS and CDR2 is YYNGEE. V dropped 0 bases and J dropped 3 bases, with 15 bases sitting between them. Each subset's genomic DNA was shared equally among a number of immunoSEQ plates. The data were produced by immunoSEQ multiplex PCR, yet TCRdb's version contains in-frame clones alone and is incomplete. The table has about 320,000 clones, 87% seen once. Sequenced sample: memory CD8+ T cells sorted from blood. Subset denoted: CD45RO+ cells pooled with CCR7-negative TemRA cells. V gene TRBV9 combines with J gene TRBJ2-2, with a possible D match to TRBD2 (6 bases). The sequence derives from a man aged 18 to 30 in good health. This CDR3 is CASSVDPGVGYTGELFF. In nucleotides, the CDR3 is TGTGCCAGCAGCGTAGATCCGGGAGTGGGTTACACCGGGGAGCTGTTTTTT.